This TCR beta chain came from a study of T cell repertoires in cytomegalovirus infection. Using its own MiXCR run on the reads, TCRdb lists one record per CDR3 protein. The data contain 65,000 to 95,000 distinct CDR3 sequences, 3.7% of them singletons. CDR1 and CDR2 from the germline V gene are SGHRS and YFSETQ. The CDR3 totals 17 residues. V lost 4 bases and J 0 bases, leaving 18 bases between the germline ends. There are many counts of this clonotype. Material: PBMCs. This sequence joins TRBV5-1 and TRBJ2-3; D might be TRBD1 (5 bases). This sequence originates from a human donor in good health (CMV status not recorded). Some clones in this sample may be carry-over from other donors' samples. The CDR3 DNA follows: TGCGCCAGCAGCACCGCACCAACAGGATCTAGCACAGATACGCAGTATTTT. Translating it yields CASSTAPTGSSTDTQYF.